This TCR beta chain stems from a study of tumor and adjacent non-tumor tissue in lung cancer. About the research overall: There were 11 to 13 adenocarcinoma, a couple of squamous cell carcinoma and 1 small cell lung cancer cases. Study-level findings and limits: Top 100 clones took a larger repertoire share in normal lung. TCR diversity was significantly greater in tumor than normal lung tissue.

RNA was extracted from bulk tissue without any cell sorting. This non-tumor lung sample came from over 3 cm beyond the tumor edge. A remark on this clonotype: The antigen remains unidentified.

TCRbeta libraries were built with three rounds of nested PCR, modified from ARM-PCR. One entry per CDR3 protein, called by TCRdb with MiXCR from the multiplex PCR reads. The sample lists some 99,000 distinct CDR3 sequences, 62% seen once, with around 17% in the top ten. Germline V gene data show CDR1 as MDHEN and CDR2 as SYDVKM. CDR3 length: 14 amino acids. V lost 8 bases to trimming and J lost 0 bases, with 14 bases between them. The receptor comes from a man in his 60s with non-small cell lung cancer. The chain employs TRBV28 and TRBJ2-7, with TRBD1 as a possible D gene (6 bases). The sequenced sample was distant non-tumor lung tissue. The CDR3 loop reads CASSDSPNSYEQYF. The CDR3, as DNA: TGTGCCAGCTCGGACAGTCCCAACTCCTACGAGCAGTACTTC. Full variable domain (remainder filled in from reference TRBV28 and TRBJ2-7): DVKVTQSSRYLVKRTGEKVFLECVQDMDHENMFWYRQDPGLGLRLIYFSYDVKMKEKGDIPEGYSVSREKKERFSLILESASTNQTSMYLCASSDSPNSYEQYFGPGTRLTVT.